The 13 T cell receptor beta chains below come from one sample, sequenced in a study of T-cell memory formation after mild COVID-19. TCRdb analysed the 5' RACE reads with MiXCR anew, one entry per CDR3 protein. The sample comprises about 450,000 distinct CDR3 sequences, about a quarter of which are singletons, and around 13% rests with the top ten. Sequencing input: PBMCs or a T cell subset sorted from them (not recorded which). Source of these receptors: an adult woman who had mild COVID-19 (a few samples of this study predate the infection). Cell type and time point are not known.

A note on this clonotype: The junction departs from the called germline gene at one end, perhaps through a read error. The chain links TRBV7-2 to TRBJ2-7; 9 nucleotides agree with TRBD1. The CDR3 sequence is 15 residues long. Germline V CDR1 and CDR2: SGHTA, FQGNSA. The CDR3 here is CASRETPGQGYEQYF. As DNA, the CDR3 is TGTGCAAGCAGAGAAACCCCGGGACAGGGCTACGAGCAGTACTTC.

This clonotype showed up just a few times. The chain recombines TRBV4-3 with TRBJ2-1; 7 bases are a match to TRBD2. This CDR3 is 13 amino acids long. J gave up 8 bases and V 4 bases, and 5 bases lay outside the gene matches. Per the germline V gene, CDR1 is LGHNA and CDR2 is YSLEER. This CDR3 is CASSRGRGDEQFF. The CDR3 coding sequence is TGCGCCAGCAGCCGCGGGAGAGGCGATGAGCAGTTCTTC.

V gene TRBV5-6 combines with J gene TRBJ2-1, with D possibly TRBD2 on 5 matching bases. CDR1 and CDR2 from the germline V gene are SGHDT and YYEEEE. V shed 1 base and J shed 4 bases, with 15 bases lying between them. The CDR3 is made up of 16 amino acids. In DNA form, the CDR3 reads TGTGCCAGCAGCTTGTTACCCAGCGGAGGATACAATGAGCAGTTCTTC. This encodes CASSLLPSGGYNEQFF.

This chain links TRBV12-3 or TRBV12-4 with TRBJ2-7; D uncertain. CDR3 length: 16 amino acids. Deletions cut 1 base from V and 3 bases from J, with 16 bases between. In DNA form, the CDR3 reads TGTGCCAGCAGTTTAGAGCCATCCCCTCCCCACTACGAGCAGTACTTC. Residues: CASSLEPSPPHYEQYF.

The chain joins TRBV7-2 to TRBJ2-5, with D unclear. Trimming removed 3 bases from V and 0 bases from J, with 11 bases in between. CDR3 size: 15 residues. Germline lookup yields CDR1 SGHTA and CDR2 FQGNSA. As DNA, the CDR3 is TGTGCCAGCAGCTTTGTCTTCGGTAACCAAGAGACCCAGTACTTC. Translation gives CASSFVFGNQETQYF.

This clonotype was picked up a small number of times. The chain has TRBV14 and TRBJ2-7; possibly TRBD1 or TRBD2 for D (5 bases each). V was shortened by 2 bases and J by 3 bases, with 11 bases between the two germline ends. Germline values: CDR1 SGHDN, CDR2 FVKESK. This CDR3 region has 14 residues. DNA for the CDR3: TGTGCCAGCAGCCAATGGGACCCCTACTACGAGCAGTACTTC. It encodes CASSQWDPYYEQYF.

This clonotype was found a few times. The chain is built from TRBV12-3 or TRBV12-4 and TRBJ1-3; D is perhaps TRBD1 (6 bases). The CDR3 spans 15 residues. The germline V and J ends were trimmed by 5 bases and 4 bases, with 15 bases remaining between them. The CDR3 sequence: CASSRSGDGGNTIYF. The CDR3 coding sequence is TGTGCCAGCAGTCGATCAGGGGACGGGGGAAACACCATATATTTT.

This clonotype was counted a few times. V usage is TRBV5-1 and J usage is TRBJ2-3; D might be TRBD2 (6 bases). This CDR3 is 14 amino acids long. CDR1 SGHRS and CDR2 YFSETQ come from the germline V gene. Trimming removed 0 bases at V and 2 bases at J, with 7 bases between. This chain's CDR3 is CASSLAGLTDTQYF. CDR3 nucleotides: TGCGCCAGCAGCTTGGCGGGACTCACAGATACGCAGTATTTT.

This chain connects TRBV6-6 to TRBJ2-3; 9 bases map to TRBD1. CDR3 size: 18 residues. Germline trimming cut 0 bases from V and 0 bases from J; bases unmatched to any gene: 7. CDR1 is MNHNY and CDR2 is SVGAGI in the germline V gene (reference sequence). CDR3 protein: CASSYSTTGGLSTDTQYF. The CDR3 region has the DNA TGTGCCAGCAGTTACTCAACTACAGGGGGCCTTAGCACAGATACGCAGTATTTT.

This chain uses TRBV30 with TRBJ1-2; 7 nucleotides agree with TRBD1. This CDR3 contains 14 residues. The ends lost 3 bases at V and 4 bases at J; junction bases unmatched: 8. Looked up from germline, CDR1 is GTSNPN and CDR2 is SVGIG (reference sequence). This CDR3 is CAWSRDSNVYGYTF. The CDR3 DNA reads TGTGCCTGGAGCCGGGACAGTAATGTCTATGGCTACACCTTC.

This clonotype has a handful of counts. V usage is TRBV5-1 and J usage is TRBJ2-1; 7 bases are a match to TRBD1. CDR1 is SGHRS and CDR2 is YFSETQ in the germline V gene. The CDR3 spans 15 residues. Germline trimming cut 0 bases from V and 9 bases from J; bases unmatched to any gene: 9. CDR3 amino acids: CASSLDGQVASEQFF. In nucleotides, the CDR3 is TGCGCCAGCAGCTTGGATGGACAGGTGGCTAGTGAGCAGTTCTTC.

V and J are TRBV12-3 or TRBV12-4 and TRBJ1-4, with D unresolved. V lost 7 bases and J 0 bases, leaving 9 bases between the germline ends. The CDR3 covers 14 residues. The CDR3 sequence is CASKKSSTNEKLFF. CDR3 nucleotide sequence: TGTGCCAGCAAAAAAAGCTCAACTAATGAAAAACTGTTTTTT.

The CDR3 spells CASDPGQGGPYEQYF. In DNA form, the CDR3 reads TGTGCCAGCGACCCGGGACAGGGGGGCCCCTACGAGCAGTACTTC. The gene calls are TRBV7-9 and TRBJ2-7; TRBD1 agrees at 11 bases. V lost 8 bases and J lost 2; bases outside the gene matches: 8. CDR3 size: 15 residues. Germline CDR1 SEHNR, CDR2 FQNEAQ (reference sequence).